The rows below give T cell receptor beta chains drawn from one sample of a study of blood T cell repertoires in COVID-19. TCRdb keeps only in-frame clones here, not all; method: immunoSEQ multiplex PCR. The table has hundreds of thousands of clones, 70% to 85% seen once. Input material: PBMCs or T cells enriched from blood (not recorded which). All receptors derive from an older woman who had recovered from COVID-19. Both conserved end residues are part of each CDR3. A D gene is named only where the DNA matches it firmly. Size tells how often a clone was seen (once, few, many) or the class of an expanded clone, and some rows leave it out.

once,TRBV11-2,TRBD1,TRBJ1-2,CASSRDRTNYGYTF,TGTGCCAGCAGCCGGGACAGAACTAACTATGGCTACACCTTC
.,TRBV4-2,.,TRBJ2-3,CASSQQGGNTDTQYF,TGTGCCAGCAGCCAGCAGGGTGGGAACACAGATACGCAGTATTTT
.,TRBV21-1,.,TRBJ2-3,CASSKEQVWVTDTQYF,TGTGCCAGCAGCAAAGAACAGGTATGGGTCACAGATACGCAGTATTTT
few,TRBV6-2/TRBV6-3,TRBD2,TRBJ2-7,CASSSKTSGRYEQYF,TGTGCCAGCAGTTCCAAGACTAGCGGGAGGTACGAGCAGTACTTC
.,TRBV5-1,.,TRBJ1-1,CASSTLQGDTEAFF,TGCGCCAGCAGCACGCTACAGGGTGACACTGAAGCTTTCTTT
.,TRBV4-2,TRBD1,TRBJ1-5,CASSQQGAREQPQHF,TGTGCCAGCAGCCAACAGGGGGCACGGGAACAGCCCCAGCATTTT
few,TRBV11-3,TRBD1,TRBJ2-7,CASSLGGRDRGYEQYF,TGTGCCAGCAGCTTAGGGGGCCGGGACAGGGGATACGAGCAGTACTTC
.,TRBV5-1,TRBD2,TRBJ2-2,CASSLRLAGGGAGELFF,TGCGCCAGCAGCTTGAGACTAGCGGGAGGTGGGGCCGGGGAGCTGTTTTTT
.,TRBV7-9,TRBD1,TRBJ2-4,CASSLVMGGQGGKNIQYF,TGTGCCAGCAGCTTAGTCATGGGGGGACAGGGCGGCAAAAACATTCAGTACTTC
.,TRBV5-4,TRBD2,TRBJ2-2,CASSLVLAGGGELFF,TGTGCCAGCAGCTTGGTACTAGCGGGAGGCGGGGAGCTGTTTTTT
.,TRBV6-5,TRBD1,TRBJ2-5,CASSPRQGAKETQYF,TGTGCCAGCAGTCCCCGACAGGGGGCGAAAGAGACCCAGTACTTC
.,TRBV5-1,.,TRBJ1-2,CASSTAGQNYGYTF,TGCGCCAGCAGCACGGCTGGACAGAACTATGGCTACACCTTC
.,TRBV7-2,.,TRBJ1-4,CASSLVGGHEKLFF,TGTGCCAGCAGCTTAGTAGGAGGGCACGAAAAACTGTTTTTT
few,TRBV25-1,.,TRBJ1-5,CASSDFGDNQPQHF,TGTGCCAGCAGTGATTTCGGGGACAATCAGCCCCAGCATTTT
.,TRBV6-1,TRBD1,TRBJ1-1,CASSDPGTANTEAFF,TGTGCCAGCAGTGATCCCGGGACAGCGAACACTGAAGCTTTCTTT
.,TRBV6-5,.,TRBJ1-2,CASSKGHSNYGYTF,TGTGCCAGCAGTAAGGGACACTCGAACTATGGCTACACCTTC
.,TRBV19,TRBD2,TRBJ2-3,CASSTPYVGGGDTQYF,TGTGCCAGTAGTACCCCTTATGTCGGGGGGGGTGATACGCAGTATTTT
.,TRBV5-1,TRBD1,TRBJ1-5,CASSTRQVDRNLSNQPQHF,TGCGCCAGCAGCACGCGCCAGGTGGACAGGAACCTTAGCAATCAGCCCCAGCATTTT
.,TRBV6-5,.,TRBJ1-5,CASTLGVIGNQPQHF,TGTGCCAGCACTCTAGGGGTAATCGGCAATCAGCCCCAGCATTTT
.,TRBV5-1,TRBD1,TRBJ2-7,CASSSGTVTYEQYF,TGCGCCAGCAGTTCCGGGACAGTAACCTACGAGCAGTACTTC
once,TRBV7-2,.,TRBJ1-4,CASSPINTGSGKLFF,TGTGCCAGCAGCCCTATCAACACAGGTTCAGGAAAACTGTTTTTT
.,TRBV12-3/TRBV12-4,TRBD1,TRBJ1-2,CASSSDRINGYTF,TGTGCCAGCAGCTCGGACAGGATCAATGGCTACACCTTC
.,TRBV7-6,TRBD1,TRBJ2-1,CASSPRQGIYNEQFF,TGTGCCAGCAGCCCACGACAGGGGATTTACAATGAGCAGTTCTTC
.,TRBV28,.,TRBJ1-4,CASSKFRAGNNEKLFF,TGTGCCAGCAGTAAGTTTCGTGCGGGGAATAATGAAAAACTGTTTTTT
.,TRBV19,.,TRBJ1-2,CASSKPSREVGYTF,TGTGCCAGTAGTAAGCCCAGCAGGGAGGTTGGCTACACCTTC
.,TRBV11-2,TRBD2,TRBJ2-7,CASSRKLAGEIHEQYF,TGTGCCAGCAGCCGGAAACTAGCGGGAGAAATCCACGAGCAGTACTTC
.,TRBV19,TRBD2,TRBJ2-1,CASSAGLDQFF,TGTGCCAGTAGTGCGGGACTAGATCAGTTCTTC
.,TRBV5-1,TRBD1,TRBJ1-3,CASSLAGGYLSGNTIYF,TGCGCCAGCAGCTTAGCAGGGGGCTACCTCTCTGGAAACACCATATATTTT
.,TRBV4-2,.,TRBJ1-2,CASSQGLGGTAYGYTF,TGTGCCAGCAGCCAAGGGTTAGGAGGGACGGCCTATGGCTACACCTTC
.,TRBV3-1/TRBV3-2,TRBD1,TRBJ2-7,CASSQGQGGYEQYF,TGTGCCAGCAGCCAGGGACAGGGTGGCTACGAGCAGTACTTC
.,TRBV4-1,.,TRBJ2-2,CASSQGTDVRPGELFF,TGCGCCAGCAGCCAAGGGACAGACGTTCGCCCCGGGGAGCTGTTTTTT
.,TRBV7-9,.,TRBJ1-4,CASSLAGGLNEKLFF,TGTGCCAGCAGCTTAGCCGGGGGTTTGAATGAAAAACTGTTTTTT
.,TRBV11-1,TRBD2,TRBJ2-1,CASSFLLAGVNEQFF,TGTGCCAGCAGCTTCCTCCTAGCGGGAGTCAATGAGCAGTTCTTC
.,TRBV27,.,TRBJ1-6,CASSLANYNSPLHF,TGTGCCAGCAGTTTGGCCAACTATAATTCACCCCTCCACTTT
.,TRBV29-1,.,TRBJ2-3,CSVGLGTDTQYF,TGCAGCGTGGGACTCGGGACAGATACGCAGTATTTT
.,TRBV19,TRBD1,TRBJ1-4,CASSIGQGGEKLFF,TGTGCCAGTAGTATCGGACAGGGTGGCGAAAAACTGTTTTTT
.,TRBV6-4,TRBD2,TRBJ2-7,CASSGPTKPRLAGFYEQYF,TGTGCCAGCAGTGGCCCTACCAAACCTCGACTAGCGGGATTCTACGAGCAGTACTTC
.,TRBV19,TRBD1,TRBJ1-2,CASRSTGESYGYTF,TGTGCCAGTAGGTCGACAGGGGAGAGCTATGGCTACACCTTC
.,TRBV24-1,.,TRBJ1-2,CATSDLRIRYGYTF,TGTGCCACCAGTGATTTACGAATTCGGTATGGCTACACCTTC
.,TRBV7-2,.,TRBJ1-3,CASSLVPFSGNTIYF,TGTGCCAGCAGCTTAGTTCCTTTCTCTGGAAACACCATATATTTT
.,TRBV5-1,.,TRBJ2-7,CASSEAQGGSYEQYF,TGCGCCAGCAGCGAAGCACAGGGTGGGTCCTACGAGCAGTACTTC
.,TRBV18,.,TRBJ1-5,CASSPSIAGDNQPQHF,TGTGCCAGCTCACCAAGTATTGCAGGGGACAATCAGCCCCAGCATTTT
.,TRBV19,TRBD1,TRBJ1-2,CATRQGALHGYTF,TGTGCCACCCGACAGGGGGCCCTTCATGGCTACACCTTC
.,TRBV14,.,TRBJ2-1,CASSRRLAYSYNEQFF,TGTGCCAGCAGCCGCAGACTGGCTTACTCCTACAATGAGCAGTTCTTC
.,TRBV7-2,TRBD1,TRBJ2-7,CASSLEGSGRGLYEQYF,TGTGCCAGCAGCTTAGAAGGCTCAGGCAGGGGGCTCTACGAGCAGTACTTC
.,TRBV5-1,.,TRBJ2-7,CASSLVFGQQSYEQYF,TGCGCCAGCAGCTTGGTGTTTGGGCAGCAGTCCTACGAGCAGTACTTC
.,TRBV6-6,.,TRBJ2-3,CASSYTGISTDTQYF,TGTGCCAGCAGTTACACAGGGATTAGCACAGATACGCAGTATTTT
.,TRBV9,.,TRBJ2-1,CASSVVGGANEQFF,TGTGCCAGCAGCGTAGTTGGGGGGGCCAATGAGCAGTTCTTC
.,TRBV10-3,TRBD1,TRBJ2-7,CAISIPGQGSEQYF,TGTGCCATCAGCATACCGGGACAGGGCTCCGAGCAGTACTTC
.,TRBV12-5,.,TRBJ1-5,CASGYGSSVPNQPQHF,TGTGCTAGTGGTTACGGGAGTTCAGTTCCCAATCAGCCCCAGCATTTT
.,TRBV10-1,.,TRBJ2-1,CASSDLRRAHEQFF,TGCGCCAGCAGTGACTTGCGGAGGGCCCATGAGCAGTTCTTC
.,TRBV9,TRBD1,TRBJ1-2,CASSVHSGTGSNYGYTF,TGTGCCAGCAGCGTTCACTCCGGGACAGGTTCTAACTATGGCTACACCTTC
.,TRBV5-8,.,TRBJ2-7,CASSLQGPGGEQYF,TGTGCCAGCAGCCTACAGGGGCCCGGGGGCGAGCAGTACTTC